These 15 T cell receptor beta chains share one sample of origin, sequenced in a study of regulatory T cells in long-lasting Graves disease. iRepertoire HTBI primers and Arm-PCR of CDR3 regions built TCR beta libraries. TCRdb reprocessed the multiplex PCR reads via MiXCR and lists one record per CDR3 protein. The table includes 450,000 or so distinct CDR3 sequences, 20% detected once. Time point given: persistent/refractory GD, antithyroid drugs over 5 years with positive TRAb. Isolated PBMC RNA provided the starting material for the TCR library. This material consisted of peripheral blood mononuclear cells (PBMCs), taken when the disease was refractory, from a patient treated with antithyroid drugs. Receptors were obtained from a female donor with Graves disease.

This clonotype appeared many times. The V and J genes are TRBV6-2 or TRBV6-3 and TRBJ2-5, with D maybe TRBD1 (6 bases). Trimming cost V 4 bases and J 4 bases, with 19 bases left between them. This CDR3 region has 16 residues. Germline CDR1 is MNHEY and CDR2 is SVGEGT. CDR3 sequence: CASSSPGTTGLETQYF. CDR3 in DNA: TGTGCCAGCAGTTCCCCCGGGACGACAGGACTAGAGACCCAGTACTTC.

Comment on this clonotype: This sequence may be a read error, since a much larger clone differs from it by one base. The V and J genes are TRBV24-1 and TRBJ2-2; D unresolved. The CDR3 consists of 14 residues. Germline V gives CDR1 KGHDR, CDR2 SFDVKD. The CDR3 sequence: CAASDLQMVGELFF. In nucleotides, the CDR3 is TGTGCCGCCAGTGATCTCCAGATGGTCGGGGAGCTGTTTTTT.

The chain joins TRBV7-2 to TRBJ2-3; unclear D gene. The V gene lost 2 bases and the J gene lost 3 bases, with 12 bases spanning the gap. This CDR3 has 15 amino acids. Germline assignment: CDR1 SGHTA and CDR2 FQGNSA. CDR3 sequence (DNA): TGTGCCAGCAGCTTAAGGGCCCGAAGAACAGATACGCAGTATTTT. Amino acids: CASSLRARRTDTQYF.

This clonotype has ten or more counts. This sequence joins TRBV6-1 and TRBJ1-5, with D possibly being TRBD1 (5 bases). The CDR3 contains 16 residues. Trimming removed 3 bases at V and 5 bases at J, with 17 bases between. Looked up from germline, CDR1 is MNHNS and CDR2 is SASEGT. The CDR3 region has the DNA TGTGCCAGCAGTGAGCCTACAGCGGGGGTGGATCAGCCCCAGCATTTT. Its protein product is CASSEPTAGVDQPQHF.

This clonotype was found a few times. This rearrangement joins TRBV4-1 to TRBJ1-2, with TRBD1 identical over 9 bases. Germline CDR1 is MGHRA and CDR2 is YSYEKL. The V segment lost 3 bases and the J segment 8 bases; nucleotides outside the gene matches: 7. The CDR3 is 14 residues long. CDR3 nucleotides: TGCGCCAGCAGCCACGGACAGGGGTCCGTCGGCTACACCTTC. Its translation: CASSHGQGSVGYTF.

Remarks on this clonotype: A much larger clone differs by one base, so this may be a read error. CDR3 nucleotide sequence: TGCAGTGCTAGAGATCCGGTTAGCAATCAGCCCCAGCATTTT. Translated, it gives CSARDPVSNQPQHF. The chain uses TRBV20-1 and TRBJ1-5; D unresolved. V gave up 0 bases and J gave up 0 bases, with 6 bases separating them. Germline assignment: CDR1 DFQATT and CDR2 SNEGSKA (reference sequence). There are 14 residues in the CDR3.

J is TRBJ2-5 and V is TRBV5-1; D may correspond to TRBD1 or TRBD2 (5 bases each). The CDR3 contains 16 residues. Per germline, CDR1 SGHRS and CDR2 YFSETQ. Deletions cut 0 bases from V and 5 bases from J, with 17 bases between. The CDR3 DNA sequence: TGCGCCAGCAGCTTGGCCTCCGGGACGGCCGGGGAGACCCAGTACTTC. This encodes CASSLASGTAGETQYF.

Ten or more counts support this clonotype. The chain combines TRBV7-2 with TRBJ1-2, with a tentative D call TRBD1 (5 bases). The CDR3 contains 13 residues. Germline CDR1 reads SGHTA; CDR2 reads FQGNSA. Between the trimmed V and J ends, which lost 2 bases and 8 bases, there was a span of 12 bases. This CDR3 is CASSLRDSRGYTF. CDR3 nucleotides: TGTGCCAGCAGCTTACGGGACTCTCGCGGCTACACCTTC.

A few counts support this clonotype. The rearrangement joins TRBV7-9 to TRBJ2-7; tentatively, D is TRBD1 (6 bases). Germline values: CDR1 SEHNR, CDR2 FQNEAQ (reference sequence). The V gene lost 5 bases and the J gene lost 5 bases, with 16 bases spanning the gap. CDR3 length: 14 amino acids. The CDR3 is CASSRDTGGNEQYF. For the CDR3, the DNA is TGTGCCAGCAGCCGGGACACAGGAGGTAACGAGCAGTACTTC.

This chain links TRBV10-3 with TRBJ2-7, with TRBD2 matching 10 bases. Germline V CDR1 and CDR2: ENHRY, SYGVKD. The CDR3 runs 16 residues. Trimming at V came to 0 bases and at J to 5 bases, leaving 7 bases not matched to a gene. CDR3 sequence reads: CAISESGGLAGDEQYF. Written as DNA, the CDR3 is TGTGCCATCAGTGAGTCGGGGGGGCTAGCGGGAGACGAGCAGTACTTC.

This clonotype has only a few counts. The rearrangement joins TRBV7-9 to TRBJ2-7; no firm D call. Germline lookup yields CDR1 SEHNR and CDR2 FQNEAQ (reference sequence). The CDR3 contains 16 residues. Trimming removed 5 bases from V and 3 bases from J, with 20 bases in between. The CDR3 sequence: CASSITAGRTHYEQYF. The CDR3 bases are TGTGCCAGCAGCATAACCGCCGGAAGGACCCACTACGAGCAGTACTTC.

V usage is TRBV6-1 and J usage is TRBJ2-3, with a weak D call TRBD2 (6 bases). Germline-derived CDR1 and CDR2 are MNHNS and SASEGT. The CDR3 length is 14 residues. V was shortened by 6 bases and J by 8 bases, with 18 bases between the two germline ends. The CDR3 spells CASRLAESWGTQYF. CDR3 DNA sequence: TGTGCCAGCAGGTTAGCGGAGAGTTGGGGTACGCAGTATTTT.

As for this clonotype: Because the CDR3 is missing its conserved closing phenylalanine or tryptophan, this is likely a read error. The rearrangement joins TRBV6-2 or TRBV6-3 to TRBJ1-5; D unresolved. The CDR3 spans 13 residues. Per germline, CDR1 MNHEY and CDR2 SVGEGT. Trimming took off 5 bases at V and 3 bases at J, with 8 bases between the two ends. CDR3 sequence (DNA): TGTGCCAGCAGTGGTAGGGTCAATCAGCCCCAGCATCTT. Translation: CASSGRVNQPQHL.

This sequence joins TRBV20-1 and TRBJ2-4; TRBD2 might be the D (5 bases). The CDR3 loop spans 15 amino acids. V lost 6 bases and J 0 bases, leaving 15 bases between the germline ends. Germline assignment: CDR1 DFQATT and CDR2 SNEGSKA (reference sequence). The CDR3 nucleotides read TGCAGTGCGAGAATGAGCGGACTAGCCAAAAACATTCAGTACTTC. Translation: CSARMSGLAKNIQYF.

At least ten counts were recorded for this clonotype. The chain combines TRBV12-3 or TRBV12-4 with TRBJ2-2, with 8 bases fitting TRBD1. J lost 3 bases, V lost 6 bases, and 3 bases had no gene match. CDR3 length equals 14 residues. The CDR3 nucleotides read TGTGCCAGCAGCTTGACAGGGGACACCGGGGAGCTGTTTTTT. It specifies CASSLTGDTGELFF.